These 22 T cell receptor beta chains originate from one sample sequenced in a study. Each CDR3 protein gets one entry after TCRdb re-called the RT-PCR reads with MiXCR. The table records approximately 720,000 distinct CDR3 sequences, 12% to 15% of them present only once. The sample comprised memory CD4+ T cells from blood. Receptors originate from a female donor in good health, serving as a healthy control.

The chain recombines TRBV10-3 with TRBJ2-1; 11 bases map to TRBD2. The CDR3 runs 19 residues. The junction had 13 bases not matched to a gene; V was cut back by 0 bases and J by 6 bases. The germline V gene has CDR1 ENHRY and CDR2 SYGVKD. The CDR3 here is CAISESSGWTSGFANEQFF. Here the CDR3 DNA reads TGTGCCATCAGTGAGTCGTCTGGGTGGACTAGCGGGTTTGCCAATGAGCAGTTCTTC.

Only a few counts were recorded for this clonotype. The J gene is TRBJ2-7, the V gene TRBV28; TRBD1 is a possible D gene (8 bases). V lost 10 bases and J lost 4, with 17 bases in between. From germline, CDR1 is MDHEN and CDR2 SYDVKM. There are 13 residues in the CDR3. The chain's CDR3 is CAIQGAGVYEQYF. DNA for the CDR3: TGTGCCATCCAGGGGGCGGGAGTTTACGAGCAGTACTTC.

This clonotype was counted many times. This chain connects TRBV7-2 to TRBJ1-6; D is ambiguous. The V and J ends lost 5 bases and 4 bases respectively, with 6 bases between them. The CDR3 length is 13 residues. Germline assignment: CDR1 SGHTA and CDR2 FQGNSA. The CDR3 reads CASSPRYNSPLHF. The CDR3 DNA follows: TGTGCCAGCAGCCCGCGTTATAATTCACCCCTCCACTTT. Using reference TRBV7-2 and TRBJ1-6 for the parts outside the CDR3, the full variable domain is GAGVSQSPSNKVTEKGKDVELRCDPISGHTALYWYRQSLGQGLEFLIYFQGNSAPDKSGLPSDRFSAERTGGSVSTLTIQRTQQEDSAVYLCASSPRYNSPLHFGNGTRLTVT.

The rearrangement links TRBV18 to TRBJ1-1, with 9 bases fitting TRBD1. CDR1 KGHSH and CDR2 LQKENI come from the germline V gene. V shed 2 bases and J 3 bases; nucleotides not matched to a gene: 16. The CDR3 runs 19 residues. CDR3 region: CASSPNGPGTGSGDTEAFF. The CDR3 DNA reads TGTGCCAGCTCACCAAATGGCCCCGGGACAGGGAGCGGGGACACTGAAGCTTTCTTT. The whole variable domain, remainder taken from reference TRBV18 and TRBJ1-1, is NAGVMQNPRHLVRRRGQEARLRCSPMKGHSHVYWYRQLPEEGLKFMVYLQKENIIDESGMPKERFSAEFPKEGPSILRIQQVVRGDSAAYFCASSPNGPGTGSGDTEAFFGQGTRLTVV.

The chain couples TRBV7-9 to TRBJ2-1; 8 bases align to TRBD1. Per the germline V gene, CDR1 is SEHNR and CDR2 is FQNEAQ (reference sequence). This CDR3 region has 13 residues. Unmatched junction bases numbered 7, after V lost 5 bases and J lost 10 bases. DNA of the CDR3: TGTGCCAGCAGCCTAGGGACAGGTGAAGAGCAGTTCTTC. This sequence encodes CASSLGTGEEQFF.

The chain recombines TRBV9 with TRBJ2-1; D is possibly TRBD2 (6 bases). The CDR3 covers 14 residues. Germline V gene lookup returns CDR1 SGDLS and CDR2 YYNGEE. Trimming left V 7 bases short and J 10 bases short, with 21 bases between. The CDR3 sequence is CASHGSSGGGEQFF. Written as DNA, the CDR3 is TGTGCCAGCCACGGGAGTTCCGGGGGTGGGGAGCAGTTCTTC.

This clonotype was recorded only once. This rearrangement joins TRBV7-2 to TRBJ2-7, with 8 bases matching TRBD2. The CDR3 spans 15 residues. The V segment lost 8 bases and the J segment 2 bases; nucleotides outside the gene matches: 11. The germline V gene has CDR1 SGHTA and CDR2 FQGNSA. The CDR3 DNA sequence: TGTGCCAGCGGATCCTATAGCGGGGAGGCCTACGAGCAGTACTTC. Amino acids: CASGSYSGEAYEQYF.

The CDR3 protein is CSARAAVGIADADTQYF. The DNA of the CDR3 is TGCAGTGCTAGAGCTGCCGTCGGCATCGCCGACGCAGATACGCAGTATTTT. The chain joins TRBV20-1 to TRBJ2-3, with D unresolved. Trimming removed 1 base at V and 4 bases at J, with 21 bases between. Germline V lookup: CDR1 DFQATT, CDR2 SNEGSKA (reference sequence). The CDR3 spans 17 residues.

V is TRBV7-2 and J is TRBJ1-4; D remains unclear. CDR1 is SGHTA, CDR2 FQGNSA, per germline. The CDR3 covers 14 residues. V was cut by 8 bases and J by 10 bases, with 20 bases left in between. Written as DNA, the CDR3 is TGTGCCAGCCGCTCCGCCGCCGGAAGCGGAAAACTGTTTTTT. Its protein product is CASRSAAGSGKLFF.

V usage is TRBV28 and J usage is TRBJ2-7, with 8 bases that match TRBD1. V dropped 6 bases and J dropped 6; count of bases not matched to a gene: 10. This CDR3 spans 14 amino acids. Germline V CDR1 and CDR2: MDHEN, SYDVKM. The CDR3 DNA is TGTGCCAGCAGCCCCCCCCACAGGGGGTCCGAGCAGTACTTC. It translates to CASSPPHRGSEQYF. Drawing the rest from reference TRBV28 and TRBJ2-7, the complete variable domain is DVKVTQSSRYLVKRTGEKVFLECVQDMDHENMFWYRQDPGLGLRLIYFSYDVKMKEKGDIPEGYSVSREKKERFSLILESASTNQTSMYLCASSPPHRGSEQYFGPGTRLTVT.

The rearrangement links TRBV20-1 to TRBJ1-4, with D possibly matching TRBD1 (5 bases). The CDR3 loop spans 15 amino acids. V lost 3 bases to trimming and J lost 8 bases, with 19 bases between them. Germline V gives CDR1 DFQATT, CDR2 SNEGSKA (reference sequence). CDR3 amino acids: CSARGGARDEEKLFF. In DNA form, the CDR3 reads TGCAGTGCTAGGGGCGGGGCAAGAGACGAAGAAAAACTGTTTTTT.

This clonotype has at least ten counts. CDR3 bases: TGTGCCATCAGTGAGTCGCAGCGGGAGATCTCCTACGAGCAGTACTTC. Translation: CAISESQREISYEQYF. The J gene is TRBJ2-7, the V gene TRBV10-3, with 8 bases that match TRBD2. Germline V CDR1 and CDR2: ENHRY, SYGVKD. Germline trimming cut 0 bases from V and 0 bases from J; bases unmatched to any gene: 4. The CDR3 spans 16 residues.

This clonotype was recorded at least ten times. V gene TRBV6-2 or TRBV6-3 combines with J gene TRBJ2-1, with D maybe TRBD2 (5 bases). V lost 6 bases to trimming and J lost 14 bases, with 20 bases between them. CDR3 length equals 13 residues. Germline V gene lookup returns CDR1 MNHEY and CDR2 SVGEGT. The CDR3 bases are TGTGCCAGCAGCCAAGCGAGGACTGGCCTTGAGTTCTTC. Residues: CASSQARTGLEFF.

The chain has TRBV7-9 and TRBJ2-4; 7 bases match TRBD2. CDR3 length equals 15 residues. J lost 7 bases, V lost 4 bases, and 10 bases had no gene match. Germline V gene data show CDR1 as SEHNR and CDR2 as FQNEAQ (reference sequence). The CDR3 nucleotides read TGTGCCAGCAGCTCTACGAGGTTCGGGGGGAACATTCAGTACTTC. Amino acids: CASSSTRFGGNIQYF. Filled out from reference TRBV7-9 and TRBJ2-4, the complete variable domain reads DTGVSQNPRHKITKRGQNVTFRCDPISEHNRLYWYRQTLGQGPEFLTYFQNEAQLEKSRLLSDRFSAERPKGSFSTLEIQRTEQGDSAMYLCASSSTRFGGNIQYFGAGTRLSVL.

This clonotype has at least ten counts. J is TRBJ1-5 and V is TRBV20-1, with D unresolved. This CDR3 comprises 12 residues. V gave up 0 bases and J gave up 9 bases, with 9 bases separating them. Germline V gives CDR1 DFQATT, CDR2 SNEGSKA (reference sequence). Written as DNA, the CDR3 is TGCAGTGCTAGAGACGGGGTTTCGCCCCAGCATTTT. Its protein product is CSARDGVSPQHF.

V usage is TRBV4-1 and J usage is TRBJ2-7; 16 bases fit TRBD2. The CDR3 is 21 residues long. With 0 bases clipped from V and 5 bases from J, the junction kept 16 bases outside the gene matches. Per germline, CDR1 MGHRA and CDR2 YSYEKL. The chain's CDR3 is CASSQEVSLAGLAGGRNEQYF. Here the CDR3 DNA reads TGCGCCAGCAGCCAAGAAGTGTCCCTTGCGGGACTAGCGGGAGGGAGGAACGAGCAGTACTTC.

This chain links TRBV5-1 with TRBJ2-1, with D perhaps assigned TRBD1 or TRBD2 (5 bases each). This CDR3 region has 15 residues. Germline CDR1 is SGHRS and CDR2 is YFSETQ. Trimming removed 3 bases at V and 2 bases at J, with 12 bases between. The CDR3 spells CASSSRGEPYNEQFF. As DNA, the CDR3 is TGCGCCAGCAGCTCTCGAGGGGAGCCCTACAATGAGCAGTTCTTC. The entire variable domain, with the rest obtained from reference TRBV5-1 and TRBJ2-1, is as follows: KAGVTQTPRYLIKTRGQQVTLSCSPISGHRSVSWYQQTPGQGLQFLFEYFSETQRNKGNFPGRFSGRQFSNSRSEMNVSTLELGDSALYLCASSSRGEPYNEQFFGPGTRLTVL.

The chain couples TRBV20-1 to TRBJ2-3, with 8 bases that match TRBD2. CDR3 length equals 16 residues. CDR1 DFQATT and CDR2 SNEGSKA come from the germline V gene (reference sequence). V shed 5 bases and J 0 bases; nucleotides not matched to a gene: 10. For the CDR3, the DNA is TGCAGTGCTCCTAAGGGCGGGGGGATAAGCACAGATACGCAGTATTTT. This codes for CSAPKGGGISTDTQYF.

This clonotype was seen only a few times. The chain couples TRBV12-3 or TRBV12-4 to TRBJ1-4; D unclear. The CDR3 has 12 amino acids. Trimming left V 1 base short and J 7 bases short, with 4 bases between. The DNA of the CDR3 is TGTGCCAGCAGTTTAGTAGTTGAAAAACTGTTTTTT. This gives the protein CASSLVVEKLFF.

The chain is built from TRBV28 and TRBJ2-1; 13 bases map to TRBD2. Unmatched junction bases numbered 4, after V lost 6 bases and J lost 5 bases. This CDR3 region has 15 residues. The germline CDR1 and CDR2 sequences are MDHEN and SYDVKM. The CDR3 region is CASSSGTSGDNEQFF. CDR3 in DNA: TGTGCCAGCAGCTCCGGGACTAGCGGGGACAATGAGCAGTTCTTC.

This clonotype came up a few times. V gene TRBV5-1 combines with J gene TRBJ1-1; 10 nucleotides match TRBD1. The CDR3 length is 16 residues. V was clipped by 4 bases and J by 3 bases; unmatched bases: 9. CDR1 is SGHRS, CDR2 YFSETQ, per germline. CDR3 nucleotide sequence: TGCGCCAGCAGCCCGGGGACAGGGGAGTATTACACTGAAGCTTTCTTT. Translation gives CASSPGTGEYYTEAFF.

This clonotype was counted ten times or more. The chain recombines TRBV7-8 with TRBJ2-3, with 11 bases that match TRBD2. CDR1 SGHVS and CDR2 FQNEAQ come from the germline V gene. The CDR3 runs 18 residues. J gave up 6 bases and V 7 bases, and 18 bases lay outside the gene matches. This chain's CDR3 is CASIKAPTSGSIADTQYF. In DNA, the CDR3 is TGTGCCAGCATAAAGGCCCCCACTAGCGGGAGTATTGCTGATACGCAGTATTTT.